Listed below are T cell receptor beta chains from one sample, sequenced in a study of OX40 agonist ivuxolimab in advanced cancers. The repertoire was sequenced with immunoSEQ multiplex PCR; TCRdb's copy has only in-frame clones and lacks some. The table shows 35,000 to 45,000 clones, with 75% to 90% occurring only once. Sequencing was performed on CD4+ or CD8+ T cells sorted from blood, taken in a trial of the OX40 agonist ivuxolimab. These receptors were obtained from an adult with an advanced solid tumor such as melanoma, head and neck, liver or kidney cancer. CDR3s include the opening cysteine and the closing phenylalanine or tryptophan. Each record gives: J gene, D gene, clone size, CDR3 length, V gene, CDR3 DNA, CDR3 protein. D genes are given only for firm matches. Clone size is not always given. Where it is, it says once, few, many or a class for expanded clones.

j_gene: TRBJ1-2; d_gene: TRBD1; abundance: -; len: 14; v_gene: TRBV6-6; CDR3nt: TGTGCCAGCAGACCACAGGGGGCAGGGGATGGCTACACCTTC; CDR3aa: CASRPQGAGDGYTF
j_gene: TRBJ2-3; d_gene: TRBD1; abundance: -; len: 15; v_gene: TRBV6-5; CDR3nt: TGTGCCAGCAGACCCGAGACAGGGTTCACAGATACGCAGTATTTT; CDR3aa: CASRPETGFTDTQYF
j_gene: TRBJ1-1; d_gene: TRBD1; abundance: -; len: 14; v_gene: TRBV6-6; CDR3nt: TGTGCCAGCAGCCAACAGGGGGCGAACACTGAAGCTTTCTTT; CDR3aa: CASSQQGANTEAFF
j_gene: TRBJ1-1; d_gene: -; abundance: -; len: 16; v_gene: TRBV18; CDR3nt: TGTGCCAGCTCACGAAACGGAGGACAGCTGAACACTGAAGCTTTCTTT; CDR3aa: CASSRNGGQLNTEAFF
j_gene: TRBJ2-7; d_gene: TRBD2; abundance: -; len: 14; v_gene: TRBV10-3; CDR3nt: TGTGCCATCAGGTCCGGGACTACGGACTACGAGCAGTACTTC; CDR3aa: CAIRSGTTDYEQYF
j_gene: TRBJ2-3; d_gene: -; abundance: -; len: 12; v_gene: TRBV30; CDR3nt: TGTGCCTGGAGGGCAACCGGGACTTCGCAGTATTTT; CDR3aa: CAWRATGTSQYF
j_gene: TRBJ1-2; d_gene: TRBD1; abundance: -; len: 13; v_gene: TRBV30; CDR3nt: TGTGCCTGGAGTTTCGGAGCGGACAGGGAGACCACCTTC; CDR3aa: CAWSFGADRETTF
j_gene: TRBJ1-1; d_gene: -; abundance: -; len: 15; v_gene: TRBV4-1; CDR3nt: TGCGCCAGCAGCCAAGATGGGGGGCAGGGCAGTTTGTCTTTCTTT; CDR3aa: CASSQDGGQGSLSFF
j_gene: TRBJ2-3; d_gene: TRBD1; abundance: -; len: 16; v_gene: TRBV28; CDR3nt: TGTGCCAGCAGTTTCGGGACAGGGGGCGCCACAGATACGCAGTATTTT; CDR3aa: CASSFGTGGATDTQYF
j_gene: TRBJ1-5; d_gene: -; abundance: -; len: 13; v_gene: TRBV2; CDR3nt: TGTGCCAGCAGGTGGTTCGAGGATCAGCCCCAGCATTTT; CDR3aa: CASRWFEDQPQHF
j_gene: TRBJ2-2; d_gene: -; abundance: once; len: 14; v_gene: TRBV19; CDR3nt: TGTGCCAGTAGTATTAGGGCCGTCCCCGGGGAGCTGTTTTTT; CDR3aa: CASSIRAVPGELFF
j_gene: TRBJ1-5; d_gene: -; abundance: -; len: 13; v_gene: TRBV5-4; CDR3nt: TGTGCCAGCAGCTTAGGGGGGGATCAGCCCCAGCATTTT; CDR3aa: CASSLGGDQPQHF
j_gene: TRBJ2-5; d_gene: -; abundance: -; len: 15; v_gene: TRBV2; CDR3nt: TGCGCCAGCAGTGAAATGGGGCAGCATGAAGAGACCCAGTACTTC; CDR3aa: CASSEMGQHEETQYF
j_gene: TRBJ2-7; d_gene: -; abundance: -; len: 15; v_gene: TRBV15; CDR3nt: TGTGCCAGGTTGGCTGGGTCTGGGTATCCCTACGAGCAGTACTTC; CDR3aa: CARLAGSGYPYEQYF
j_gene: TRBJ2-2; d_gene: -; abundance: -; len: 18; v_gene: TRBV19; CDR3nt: TGTGCCAGTAGCGATTCTTTACTTGGGAGTCGGGGGACCGGGGAGCTGTTTTTT; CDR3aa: CASSDSLLGSRGTGELFF
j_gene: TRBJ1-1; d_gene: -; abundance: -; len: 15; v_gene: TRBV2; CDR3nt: TGTGCCAGCAGTGATGGACGGCCCCCCGTCACTGAAGCTTTCTTT; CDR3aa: CASSDGRPPVTEAFF
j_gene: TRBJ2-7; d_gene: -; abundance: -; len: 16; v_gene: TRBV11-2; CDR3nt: TGTGCCAGCACCCCGGCTGGGCGGGAAAGCTCCTACGAGCAGTACTTC; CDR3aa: CASTPAGRESSYEQYF
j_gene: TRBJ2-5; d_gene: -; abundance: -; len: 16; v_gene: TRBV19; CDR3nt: TGTGCCAGTAGTATAGGCCCGGTAGGAGAAGGAGAGACCCAGTACTTC; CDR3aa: CASSIGPVGEGETQYF
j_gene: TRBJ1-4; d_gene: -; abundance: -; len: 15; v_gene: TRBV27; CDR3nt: TGTGCCAGCGGCTTAGATGGGAGAGCTAATGAAAAACTGTTTTTT; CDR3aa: CASGLDGRANEKLFF
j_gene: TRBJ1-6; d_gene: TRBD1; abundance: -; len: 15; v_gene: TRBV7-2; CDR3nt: TGTGCCAGCAGCTTAGTGTCAGGGGGCGGATCACCCCTCCACTTT; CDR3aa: CASSLVSGGGSPLHF
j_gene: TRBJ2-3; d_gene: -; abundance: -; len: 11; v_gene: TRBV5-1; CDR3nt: TGCGCCAGCAGCTTAGGAGATACGCAGTATTTT; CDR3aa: CASSLGDTQYF
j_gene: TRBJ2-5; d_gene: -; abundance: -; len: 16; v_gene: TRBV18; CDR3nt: TGTGCCAGCTCACCGGCCGCAGGGGGGACCCAAGAGACCCAGTACTTC; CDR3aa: CASSPAAGGTQETQYF
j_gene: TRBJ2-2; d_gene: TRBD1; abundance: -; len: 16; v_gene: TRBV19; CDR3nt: TGTGCCAGTAACCTGGCGGGACAGGAGAACACCGGGGAGCTGTTTTTT; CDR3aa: CASNLAGQENTGELFF
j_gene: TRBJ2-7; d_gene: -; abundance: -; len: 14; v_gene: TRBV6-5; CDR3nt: TGTGCCAGCAGGCGGGACTCACAACTACTCGAGCAGTACTTC; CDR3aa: CASRRDSQLLEQYF
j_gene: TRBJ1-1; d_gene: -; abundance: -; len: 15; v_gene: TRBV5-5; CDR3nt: TGTGCCAGCAGCTTGGTCGCAGTTATGAACACTGAAGCTTTCTTT; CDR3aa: CASSLVAVMNTEAFF
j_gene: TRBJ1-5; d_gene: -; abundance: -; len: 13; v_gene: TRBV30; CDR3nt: TGTGCCTGGAGTGTAAAGGGAAATCAGCCCCAGCATTTT; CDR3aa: CAWSVKGNQPQHF
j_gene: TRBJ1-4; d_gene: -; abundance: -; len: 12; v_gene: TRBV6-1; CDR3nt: TGTGCCAGCACAAGGGGAAATGAAAAACTGTTTTTT; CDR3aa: CASTRGNEKLFF
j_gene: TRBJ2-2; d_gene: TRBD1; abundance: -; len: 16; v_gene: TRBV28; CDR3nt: TGTGCCAGCAGGCTAGGGGGACAGGGGGTCACCGGGGAGCTGTTTTTT; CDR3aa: CASRLGGQGVTGELFF
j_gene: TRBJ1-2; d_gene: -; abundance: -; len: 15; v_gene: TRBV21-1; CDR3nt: TGTGCCAGCAGCAAAGACCCCCCTGTCCAAGGTGGCTACACCTTC; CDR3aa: CASSKDPPVQGGYTF
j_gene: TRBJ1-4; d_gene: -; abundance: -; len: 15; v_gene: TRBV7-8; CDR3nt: TGTGCCAGCAGCGGCCGGACAAAGAATAATGAAAAACTGTTTTTT; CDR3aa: CASSGRTKNNEKLFF
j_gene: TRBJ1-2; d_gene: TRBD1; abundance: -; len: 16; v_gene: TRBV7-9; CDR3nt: TGTGCCAGCAGCTTGGAAGGGACAGGGTGGAGAAGTGGCTACACCTTC; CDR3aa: CASSLEGTGWRSGYTF
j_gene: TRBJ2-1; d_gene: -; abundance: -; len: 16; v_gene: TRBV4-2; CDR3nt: TGTGCCAGCAGCCTAACAACGGAAGAGGGGCAGGATGAGCAGTTCTTC; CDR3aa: CASSLTTEEGQDEQFF
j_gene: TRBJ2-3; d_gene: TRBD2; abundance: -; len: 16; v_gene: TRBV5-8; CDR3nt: TGTGCCAGCAGCTTTCAACTAGCGGGACGCACAGATACGCAGTATTTT; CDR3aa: CASSFQLAGRTDTQYF
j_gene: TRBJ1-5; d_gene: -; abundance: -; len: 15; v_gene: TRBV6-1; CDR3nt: TGTGCCAGCAGTGTGAAGTGGCCGATCAATCAGCCCCAGCATTTT; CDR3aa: CASSVKWPINQPQHF
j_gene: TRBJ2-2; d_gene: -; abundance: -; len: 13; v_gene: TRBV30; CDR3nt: TGTGCCTGGGACCACCAGAACACCGGGGAGCTGTTTTTT; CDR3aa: CAWDHQNTGELFF
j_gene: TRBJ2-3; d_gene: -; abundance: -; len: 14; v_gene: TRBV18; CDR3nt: TGTGCCAGCTCACCCCTAGGGAGAACAGATACGCAGTATTTT; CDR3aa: CASSPLGRTDTQYF
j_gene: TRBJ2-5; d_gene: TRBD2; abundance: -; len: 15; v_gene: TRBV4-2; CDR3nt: TGTGCCAGCAGCCAAGATCACGCTAGCGGAGAGACCCAGTACTTC; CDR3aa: CASSQDHASGETQYF
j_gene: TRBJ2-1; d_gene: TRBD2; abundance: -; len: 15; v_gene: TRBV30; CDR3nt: TGTGCCTGGAGTGTACAACTAGCGGGAGGCAATGAGCAGTTCTTC; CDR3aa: CAWSVQLAGGNEQFF
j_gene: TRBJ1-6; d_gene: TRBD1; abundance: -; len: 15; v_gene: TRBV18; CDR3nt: TGTGCCAGCTCACCAACGGGACAGGATAATTCACCCCTCCACTTT; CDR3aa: CASSPTGQDNSPLHF
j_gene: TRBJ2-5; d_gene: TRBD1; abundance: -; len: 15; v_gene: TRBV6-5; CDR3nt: TGTGCCAGCAGTTACTCGAGAGAGGGGGCAGGGACCCAGTACTTC; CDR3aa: CASSYSREGAGTQYF
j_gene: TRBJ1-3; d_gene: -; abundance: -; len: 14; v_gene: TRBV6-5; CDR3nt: TGTGCCAGCAGTTACGATGGTGCCGGAAACACCATATATTTT; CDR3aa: CASSYDGAGNTIYF
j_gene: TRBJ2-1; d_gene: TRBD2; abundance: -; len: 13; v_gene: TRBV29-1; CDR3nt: TGCAGCGTTGCTAGCGGGGGCTACAATGAGCAGTTCTTC; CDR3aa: CSVASGGYNEQFF
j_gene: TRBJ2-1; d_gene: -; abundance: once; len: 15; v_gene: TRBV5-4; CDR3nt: TGTGCCAGCAGCTTGGTTGGACAGCACCTTAATGAGCAGTTCTTC; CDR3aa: CASSLVGQHLNEQFF
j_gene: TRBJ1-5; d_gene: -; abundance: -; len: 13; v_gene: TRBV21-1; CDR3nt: TGTGCCAGCAGCAGTCCCCCAGACATTGGAGCGCATTTT; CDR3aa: CASSSPPDIGAHF
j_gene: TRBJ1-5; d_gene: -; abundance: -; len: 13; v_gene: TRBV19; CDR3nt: TGTGCCAGTAGTCTGCAAACAGACCAGCCCCAGCATTTT; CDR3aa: CASSLQTDQPQHF
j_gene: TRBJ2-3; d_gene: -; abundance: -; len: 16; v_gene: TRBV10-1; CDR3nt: TGCGCCAGCAGTGACTTGAGGGAACACGGCACAGATACGCAGTATTTT; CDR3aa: CASSDLREHGTDTQYF
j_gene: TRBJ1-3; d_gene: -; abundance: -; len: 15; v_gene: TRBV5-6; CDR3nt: TGTGCCAGCAGCTTGGCCTTGGGAACTGGAAACACCATATATTTT; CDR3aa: CASSLALGTGNTIYF
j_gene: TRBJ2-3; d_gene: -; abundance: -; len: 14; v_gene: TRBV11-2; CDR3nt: TGTGCCAGCAGCTTAAGACTCACCACAGATACGCAGTATTTT; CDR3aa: CASSLRLTTDTQYF
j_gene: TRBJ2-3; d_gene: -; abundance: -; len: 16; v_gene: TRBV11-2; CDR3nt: TGTGCCAGCAGCGCCCAGGTACAGCGACCACAAGATACGCAGTATTTT; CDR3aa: CASSAQVQRPQDTQYF
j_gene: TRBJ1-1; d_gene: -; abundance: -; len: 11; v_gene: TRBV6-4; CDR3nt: TGTGCCAGAGGATGGGGTACTGAAGCTTTCTTT; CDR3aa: CARGWGTEAFF
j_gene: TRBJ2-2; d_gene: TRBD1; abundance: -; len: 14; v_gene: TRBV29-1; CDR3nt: TGCAGCGCCTTTGGACAGGGGGCCTCCGGGGAGCTGTTTTTT; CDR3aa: CSAFGQGASGELFF
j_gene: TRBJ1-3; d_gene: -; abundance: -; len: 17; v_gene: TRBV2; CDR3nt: TGTGCCAGCAGTGAAGGGTCTCAGTCCTTTCCTGGAAACACCATATATTTT; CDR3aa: CASSEGSQSFPGNTIYF
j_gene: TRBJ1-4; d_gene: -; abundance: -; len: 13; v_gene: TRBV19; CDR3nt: TGTGCCAGTATGAACAGAACTAATGAAAAACTGTTTTTT; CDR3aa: CASMNRTNEKLFF
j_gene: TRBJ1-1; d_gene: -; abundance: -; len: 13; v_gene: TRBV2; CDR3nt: TGTGCCAGCAGGGTCCGACAGCTAGCTGAAGCTTTCTTT; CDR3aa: CASRVRQLAEAFF
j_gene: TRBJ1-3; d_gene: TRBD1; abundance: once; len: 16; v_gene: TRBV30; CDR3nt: TGTGCCTGGATGGTACCGGGACAGGGGACTGGAAACACCATATATTTT; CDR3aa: CAWMVPGQGTGNTIYF